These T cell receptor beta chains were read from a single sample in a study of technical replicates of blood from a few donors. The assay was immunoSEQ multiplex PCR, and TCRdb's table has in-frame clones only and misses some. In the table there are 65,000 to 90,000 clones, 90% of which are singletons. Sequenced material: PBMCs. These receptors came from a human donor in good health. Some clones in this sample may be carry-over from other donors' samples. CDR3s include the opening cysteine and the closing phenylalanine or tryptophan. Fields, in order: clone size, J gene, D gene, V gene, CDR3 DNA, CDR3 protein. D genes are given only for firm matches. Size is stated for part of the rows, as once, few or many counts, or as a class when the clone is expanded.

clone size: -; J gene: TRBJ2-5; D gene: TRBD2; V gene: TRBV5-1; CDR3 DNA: TGCGCCAGCAGCCCCGGACTAGCGGCTGAGACCCAGTACTTC; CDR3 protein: CASSPGLAAETQYF
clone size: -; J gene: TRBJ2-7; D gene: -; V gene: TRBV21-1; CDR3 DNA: TGTGCCAGCAGCAATGGAGGGCCTGGCTTATTCTACGAGCAGTACTTC; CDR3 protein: CASSNGGPGLFYEQYF
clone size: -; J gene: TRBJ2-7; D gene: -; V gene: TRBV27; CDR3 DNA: TGTGCCAGCAGCTTAGGCCCAACAGGGTTGAGGGCCTACGAGCAGTACTTC; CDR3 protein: CASSLGPTGLRAYEQYF
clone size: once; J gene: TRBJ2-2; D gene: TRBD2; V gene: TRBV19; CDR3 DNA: TGTGCCAGTAGCCCACTAGCGGGAGCCGGGGAGCTGTTTTTT; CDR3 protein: CASSPLAGAGELFF
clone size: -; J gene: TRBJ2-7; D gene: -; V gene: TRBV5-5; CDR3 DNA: TGTGCCAGCAGCTTGGAAGGACCGACAGGTCTCCACGAGCAGTACTTC; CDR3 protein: CASSLEGPTGLHEQYF
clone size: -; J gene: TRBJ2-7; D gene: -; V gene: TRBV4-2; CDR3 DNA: TGTGCCAGCAACGACAGGCTCGGGGACGAGCAGTACTTC; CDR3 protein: CASNDRLGDEQYF
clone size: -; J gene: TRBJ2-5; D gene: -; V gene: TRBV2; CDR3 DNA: TGTGCCAGCTGTTTTCAGGGACAAACCCAAGAGACCCAGTACTTC; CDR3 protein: CASCFQGQTQETQYF
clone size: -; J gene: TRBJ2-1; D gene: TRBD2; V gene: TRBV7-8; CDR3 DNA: TGTGCCAGCAGCTTAGGACTAGCGGGGGCCCCTTCGGAGCAGTTCTTC; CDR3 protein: CASSLGLAGAPSEQFF
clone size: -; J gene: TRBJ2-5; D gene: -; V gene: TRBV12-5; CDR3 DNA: TGTGCTAGTGGTTTGGCGGGAGTTGAGACCCAGTACTTC; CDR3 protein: CASGLAGVETQYF
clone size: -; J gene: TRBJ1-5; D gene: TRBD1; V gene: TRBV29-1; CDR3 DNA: TGCAGCGCTGGGACAGGGAATCAGCCCCAGCATTTT; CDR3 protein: CSAGTGNQPQHF
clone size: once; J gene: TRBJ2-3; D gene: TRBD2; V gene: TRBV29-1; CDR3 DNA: TGCAGCGTGGCTAGCGGGGTGAGCACAGATACGCAGTATTTT; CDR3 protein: CSVASGVSTDTQYF
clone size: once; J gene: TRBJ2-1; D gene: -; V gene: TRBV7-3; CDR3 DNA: TGTGCCAGCACCCCAAACGGAGTCGATGAGCAGTTCTTC; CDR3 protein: CASTPNGVDEQFF
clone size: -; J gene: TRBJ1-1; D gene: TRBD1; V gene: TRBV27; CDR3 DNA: TGTGCCAGCAGTCTTACAGGGGGATCTGAAGCTTTCTTT; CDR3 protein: CASSLTGGSEAFF
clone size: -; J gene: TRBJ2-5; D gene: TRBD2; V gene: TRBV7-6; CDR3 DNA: TGTGCCAGCAGCTCGTCGGGACTAGCGGGAGCAGAGACCCAGTACTTC; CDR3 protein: CASSSSGLAGAETQYF
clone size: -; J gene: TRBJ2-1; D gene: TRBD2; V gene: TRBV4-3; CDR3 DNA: TGCGCCAGCAGTCAGACTAGCGGGGCCTACAATGAGCAGTTCTTC; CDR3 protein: CASSQTSGAYNEQFF
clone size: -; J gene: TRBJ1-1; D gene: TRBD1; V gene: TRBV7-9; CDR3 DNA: TGTGCCAGCAGCCTGGACAGGGTTGAAGCTTTCTTT; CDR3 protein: CASSLDRVEAFF
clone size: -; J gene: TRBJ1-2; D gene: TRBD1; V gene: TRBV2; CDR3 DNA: TGTGCCAGCAGCCCCGGGACAGGGGGCGGCTACACCTTC; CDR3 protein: CASSPGTGGGYTF
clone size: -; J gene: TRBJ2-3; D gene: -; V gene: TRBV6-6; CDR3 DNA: TGTGCCAGCAGTTATACAGTCAGCACAGATACGCAGTATTTT; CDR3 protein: CASSYTVSTDTQYF
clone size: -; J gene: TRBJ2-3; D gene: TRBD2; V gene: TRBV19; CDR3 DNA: TGTGCCAGTAGTATCTGGGCTAGCGGACACACAGATACGCAGTATTTT; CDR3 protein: CASSIWASGHTDTQYF
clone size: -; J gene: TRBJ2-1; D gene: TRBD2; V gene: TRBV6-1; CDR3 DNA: TGTGCCAGCAGTGAATATCGCACTAGCGGGGGATCTTACAATGAGCAGTTCTTC; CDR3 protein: CASSEYRTSGGSYNEQFF
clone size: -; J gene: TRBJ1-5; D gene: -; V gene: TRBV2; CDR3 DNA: TGTGCCAGCAGTGAAGAGGTGGCGGGTAATCAGCCCCAGCATTTT; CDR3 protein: CASSEEVAGNQPQHF
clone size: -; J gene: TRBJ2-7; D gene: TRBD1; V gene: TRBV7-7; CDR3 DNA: TGTGCCAGCAGCTTGGGGACAGGGGGGAACTACGAGCAGTACTTC; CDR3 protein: CASSLGTGGNYEQYF
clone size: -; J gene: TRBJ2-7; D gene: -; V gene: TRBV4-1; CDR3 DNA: TGCGCCAGCAGCCCGTATCTACAGGGCCACGAGCAGTACTTC; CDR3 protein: CASSPYLQGHEQYF
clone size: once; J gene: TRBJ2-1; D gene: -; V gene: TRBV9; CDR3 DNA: TGTGCCAGCAGCCCTCATAGCGGAGCCTACAATGAGCAGTTCTTC; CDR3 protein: CASSPHSGAYNEQFF